The source of this TCR beta chain is a study of vaccination and CD4 T cells after COVID-19. Treatment here: approximately nine-day PBMC culture with coronavirus spike peptide pools or control peptides (ViraFEST assay). Upon completion of 10 days of culture, CD4+ T cells were isolated via negative selection. Once obtained from cultured CD4+ T cells, the DNA was sequenced using the Oncomine TCR Beta short-read assay. From CD4+ T cells that had been cultured, genomic DNA was extracted. Each CDR3 protein is one row after TCRdb ran MiXCR on the PCR reads. This sample has about 16,000 distinct CDR3 sequences, with around three fifths found just once. The CDR3 runs to 14 residues. J was trimmed by 8 bases and V by 6 bases; bases with no gene match: 8. CDR1 is SNHLY and CDR2 is FYNNEI in the germline V gene. This clonotype has a handful of counts. The antigen is undetermined.

The V gene is TRBV2, the J gene TRBJ1-2, with 11 bases aligning to TRBD1. The sample taken for sequencing was CD4+ T cells from blood, cultured in vitro. The clonotype was recovered from a human donor who had recovered from COVID-19. The CDR3 here is CASRGDRGTRGYTF. The DNA for the CDR3 is TGTGCCAGCAGAGGGGACAGGGGGACTCGGGGCTACACCTTC.